This passage covers 29 T cell receptor beta chains from one sample sequenced in a study of T cells after yellow fever vaccination. TCRdb used MiXCR to reprocess the 5' RACE reads, holding one entry per CDR3 protein. Here the sample spans roughly 330,000 distinct CDR3 sequences, around 6.8% being singletons. Here the sequenced sample was PBMCs, taken around 45 days after the first yellow fever vaccination. These receptors all stem from a man between 18 and 35 years old who received the YFV17D yellow fever vaccine.

DNA for the CDR3: TGTGCCAGCTTAAGCGGGGGGGGCAATGAGCAGTTCTTC. Translated, it gives CASLSGGGNEQFF. The rearrangement links TRBV6-2 or TRBV6-3 to TRBJ2-1; TRBD2 matches 10 bases. The germline V gene encodes CDR1 MNHEY and CDR2 SVGEGT. The CDR3 totals 13 residues. V shed 8 bases, J shed 6 bases, and the junction held 4 bases outside the gene matches.

This clonotype occurred a few times. The rearrangement links TRBV20-1 to TRBJ1-2, with D maybe TRBD1 (5 bases). This CDR3 has 13 residues. V shed 3 bases and J shed 4 bases, with 12 bases lying between them. Germline V gene data show CDR1 as DFQATT and CDR2 as SNEGSKA (reference sequence). In nucleotides, the CDR3 is TGCAGTGCTAGCCTGCAGGGCGGCTATGGCTACACCTTC. Translation: CSASLQGGYGYTF.

This clonotype has only a few counts. This chain uses TRBV6-5 with TRBJ1-2, with 7 bases fitting TRBD1. CDR1 is MNHEY and CDR2 is SVGAGI in the germline V gene. This CDR3 comprises 15 residues. The trim removed 0 bases at V and 6 bases at J, leaving 7 bases unmatched. CDR3: CASSYSTGVGDGYTF. The CDR3 DNA is TGTGCCAGCAGTTACTCCACAGGGGTAGGCGATGGCTACACCTTC.

This clonotype came up many times. This chain uses TRBV5-1 with TRBJ1-1; 8 bases are a match to TRBD1. Trimming took 0 bases from V and 0 from J; bases not matched to a gene: 7. CDR1 and CDR2 from the germline V gene are SGHRS and YFSETQ. The CDR3 sequence is 17 residues long. The CDR3 loop reads CASSLARGRRMNTEAFF. CDR3 DNA sequence: TGCGCCAGCAGCTTGGCCAGGGGGCGCAGGATGAACACTGAAGCTTTCTTT. Using reference TRBV5-1 and TRBJ1-1 for the parts outside the CDR3, the full variable domain is KAGVTQTPRYLIKTRGQQVTLSCSPISGHRSVSWYQQTPGQGLQFLFEYFSETQRNKGNFPGRFSGRQFSNSRSEMNVSTLELGDSALYLCASSLARGRRMNTEAFFGQGTRLTVV.

The chain combines TRBV6-6 with TRBJ2-7; D uncertain. The CDR3 runs to 13 residues. Germline V lookup: CDR1 MNHNY, CDR2 SVGAGI (reference sequence). The V end lost 2 bases, the J end lost 7 bases, and 12 bases lay between the germline ends. CDR3 nucleotide sequence: TGTGCCAGCAGTTACGGCGATTCTGGTGAGCAGTACGTC. This codes for CASSYGDSGEQYV.

The chain couples TRBV5-6 to TRBJ2-1; D tentatively fits TRBD1 or TRBD2 (5 bases each). Germline V CDR1 and CDR2: SGHDT, YYEEEE. The V and J ends lost 3 bases and 6 bases respectively, with 13 bases between them. This CDR3 is 14 amino acids long. The CDR3 coding sequence is TGTGCCAGCAGCTCCGGGACCTCGGGCAATGAGCAGTTCTTC. Translation: CASSSGTSGNEQFF.

The V and J genes are TRBV28 and TRBJ1-1; D is ambiguous. Trimming stripped 7 bases from V and 1 base from J, with 28 bases between. The CDR3 spans 19 residues. Germline CDR1 and CDR2: MDHEN and SYDVKM. The CDR3 here is CASTPPWFGDVSGNTEAFF. CDR3 coding DNA: TGTGCCAGCACTCCCCCCTGGTTTGGGGATGTATCGGGGAACACTGAAGCTTTCTTT.

This clonotype was seen a handful of times. This chain connects TRBV3-1 to TRBJ2-7; 10 bases are shared with TRBD1. The V segment lost 0 bases and the J segment 2 bases; nucleotides outside the gene matches: 4. In germline, CDR1 is LGHDT, CDR2 YNNKEL (reference sequence). The CDR3 runs 16 residues. CDR3 in amino acids: CASSQDPGTGAYEQYV. The CDR3 region has the DNA TGTGCCAGCAGCCAAGATCCTGGGACAGGGGCCTACGAGCAGTACGTC.

A few counts support this clonotype. V usage is TRBV25-1 and J usage is TRBJ1-1; perhaps TRBD1 as D (6 bases). V shed 0 bases and J shed 4 bases, with 12 bases lying between them. Germline values: CDR1 MGHDK, CDR2 SYGVNS. This CDR3 spans 15 amino acids. The CDR3 DNA sequence: TGTGCCAGCAGTGAATACGCAGGGGTCCCCACTGAAGCTTTCTTT. Translation: CASSEYAGVPTEAFF.

Only a few counts were recorded for this clonotype. The chain carries TRBV29-1 and TRBJ2-4, with D uncertain. This CDR3 region has 14 residues. The V gene's germline CDR1 is SQVTM and CDR2 ANQGSEA. The germline V and J ends were trimmed by 7 bases and 3 bases, with 16 bases remaining between them. CDR3 region: CSAPRSHFKNIQYF. In nucleotides, the CDR3 is TGCAGCGCCCCAAGGAGCCATTTCAAAAACATTCAGTACTTC.

Only a few counts were recorded for this clonotype. The chain carries TRBV9 and TRBJ2-2, with TRBD1 matching over 9 bases. CDR1 is SGDLS and CDR2 is YYNGEE in the germline V gene. The CDR3 is 15 residues long. Unmatched junction bases numbered 6, after V lost 3 bases and J lost 6 bases. CDR3 protein: CASSAKTGGPGELFF. The CDR3 DNA reads TGTGCCAGCAGCGCGAAGACAGGGGGTCCCGGGGAGCTGTTTTTT.

This clonotype was seen only a few times. V usage is TRBV5-6 and J usage is TRBJ2-5; TRBD2 matches 7 bases. Germline CDR1 SGHDT, CDR2 YYEEEE. J lost 2 bases, V lost 3 bases, and 13 bases had no gene match. CDR3 size: 17 residues. The CDR3 bases are TGTGCCAGCAGCTGGTTGGGATTAGCGGGCGGACAAGAGACCCAGTACTTC. As protein: CASSWLGLAGGQETQYF.

This sequence joins TRBV4-3 and TRBJ2-1, with 10 positions matching TRBD2. The germline V gene has CDR1 LGHNA and CDR2 YSLEER. The J segment lost 4 bases and the V segment lost 0 bases, leaving 3 bases of the junction unmatched. The CDR3 totals 16 residues. The CDR3 spells CASSQDKRGGYNEQFF. The DNA of the CDR3 is TGCGCCAGCAGCCAAGATAAGCGGGGGGGGTACAATGAGCAGTTCTTC.

This clonotype was seen at least ten times. V is TRBV5-1 and J is TRBJ2-3; 10 bases map to TRBD1. There are 16 residues in the CDR3. Germline V gene lookup returns CDR1 SGHRS and CDR2 YFSETQ. Unmatched junction bases numbered 7, after V lost 4 bases and J lost 2 bases. The chain's CDR3 is CASSHGQGGITDTQYF. The DNA for the CDR3 is TGCGCCAGCAGCCACGGACAGGGGGGGATCACAGATACGCAGTATTTT.

This clonotype was counted at least ten times. The CDR3 loop is CASSPTDPMNTEAFF. Here the CDR3 DNA reads TGTGCCAGCAGTCCGACAGACCCTATGAACACTGAAGCTTTCTTT. V usage is TRBV12-3 or TRBV12-4 and J usage is TRBJ1-1, with D tentatively TRBD1 (5 bases). The CDR3 has 15 amino acids. V gave up 5 bases and J gave up 0 bases, with 13 bases separating them.

Ten or more counts support this clonotype. The chain joins TRBV5-5 to TRBJ2-7, with 11 bases lining up with TRBD2. Trimming cost V 4 bases and J 7 bases; bases outside gene matches: 7. The germline V gene encodes CDR1 SGHKS and CDR2 YYEKEE (reference sequence). The CDR3 consists of 14 residues. CDR3 loop: CASSTYSGGEEQYV. The CDR3 DNA sequence: TGTGCCAGCAGCACATATAGCGGGGGGGAAGAGCAGTACGTC.

This clonotype was seen a handful of times. V is TRBV19 and J is TRBJ1-6, with D hard to call. This CDR3 spans 16 amino acids. V lost 9 bases, J lost 0 bases, and 15 bases lay in between. Per the germline V gene, CDR1 is LNHDA and CDR2 is SQIVND (reference sequence). CDR3: CASSRGRSSYNSPLHF. CDR3 in DNA: TGTGCCAGCTCACGGGGTAGGAGCTCCTATAATTCACCCCTCCACTTT. Full variable domain (remainder filled in from reference TRBV19 and TRBJ1-6): DGGITQSPKYLFRKEGQNVTLSCEQNLNHDAMYWYRQDPGQGLRLIYYSQIVNDFQKGDIAEGYSVSREKKESFPLTVTSAQKNPTAFYLCASSRGRSSYNSPLHFGNGTRLTVT.

V usage is TRBV6-1 and J usage is TRBJ2-1; unclear D gene. Trimming took 6 bases from V and 6 from J, leaving 15 bases between them. CDR1 and CDR2 from the germline V gene are MNHNS and SASEGT. The CDR3 runs 14 residues. This CDR3 is CASSRWVSGNEQFF. Here the CDR3 DNA reads TGTGCCAGCAGCAGGTGGGTCTCGGGCAATGAGCAGTTCTTC.

V usage is TRBV7-8 and J usage is TRBJ2-5; the match to TRBD2 covers 14 bases. Unmatched junction bases numbered 12, after V lost 5 bases and J lost 4 bases. The CDR3 sequence is 18 residues long. CDR1 is SGHVS and CDR2 is FQNEAQ in the germline V gene. Here the CDR3 reads CASSPGLAGALRGETQYF. CDR3 bases: TGTGCCAGCAGCCCGGGACTAGCGGGGGCCCTAAGGGGAGAGACCCAGTACTTC.

The chain joins TRBV9 to TRBJ2-3; tentatively, D is TRBD2 (6 bases). The CDR3 consists of 16 residues. V lost 0 bases and J lost 2, with 13 bases in between. Germline V gives CDR1 SGDLS, CDR2 YYNGEE. The CDR3, as DNA: TGTGCCAGCAGCGTAGAGGAGGGCCTCTTCACAGATACGCAGTATTTT. The encoded protein is CASSVEEGLFTDTQYF.

The chain combines TRBV10-3 with TRBJ2-5, with TRBD1 matching over 9 bases. The CDR3 is made up of 18 amino acids. The ends lost 4 bases at V and 5 bases at J; junction bases unmatched: 17. Germline V lookup: CDR1 ENHRY, CDR2 SYGVKD. The CDR3 nucleotides read TGTGCCATCAGTGGAGCCTGCGGCGGGACAGGGTTGGTGGAGACCCAGTACTTC. It yields the protein CAISGACGGTGLVETQYF.

This clonotype occurred a few times. The chain combines TRBV2 with TRBJ1-6; 9 positions agree with TRBD1. V shed 6 bases, J shed 6 bases, and the junction held 3 bases outside the gene matches. Germline V gene data show CDR1 as SNHLY and CDR2 as FYNNEI. This CDR3 is 14 amino acids long. CDR3 sequence: CASRKDRGNSPLHF. CDR3 coding DNA: TGTGCCAGCAGAAAGGACAGGGGTAATTCACCCCTCCACTTT.

This sequence joins TRBV6-1 and TRBJ2-1; D is perhaps TRBD1 (5 bases). Germline assignment: CDR1 MNHNS and CDR2 SASEGT. This CDR3 contains 15 residues. The germline V and J ends were trimmed by 5 bases and 6 bases, with 17 bases remaining between them. In DNA form, the CDR3 reads TGTGCCAGCAGTAGTTCCGACAGCTCAGGCAATGAGCAGTTCTTC. It yields the protein CASSSSDSSGNEQFF.

This chain joins TRBV20-1 and TRBJ2-1; D is perhaps TRBD2 (5 bases). This CDR3 has 15 residues. Germline CDR1 and CDR2: DFQATT and SNEGSKA (reference sequence). Trimming pared 1 base from V and 6 bases from J, leaving 16 bases between. The CDR3 coding sequence is TGCAGTGCTAGAGCGTGGACCGGGGTCCCCAATGAGCAGTTCTTC. It encodes CSARAWTGVPNEQFF.

The chain joins TRBV7-9 to TRBJ2-3, with D perhaps TRBD1 (5 bases). Germline V gene lookup returns CDR1 SEHNR and CDR2 FQNEAQ (reference sequence). V was clipped by 1 base and J by 5 bases, with 16 bases between them. CDR3 size: 16 residues. Here the CDR3 reads CASSLVTDPPGDTQYF. CDR3 coding DNA: TGTGCCAGCAGCTTAGTGACAGACCCTCCAGGAGATACGCAGTATTTT.

The chain couples TRBV25-1 to TRBJ1-2; perhaps TRBD1 as D (5 bases). From germline, CDR1 is MGHDK and CDR2 SYGVNS. Between the trimmed V and J ends, which lost 5 bases and 0 bases, there was a span of 13 bases. The CDR3 contains 15 residues. CDR3 sequence reads: CASSPGARANYGYTF. The CDR3 DNA sequence: TGTGCCAGCAGTCCCGGGGCCCGAGCTAACTATGGCTACACCTTC.

This clonotype was observed many times. The gene calls are TRBV20-1 and TRBJ2-7; possible D gene TRBD1, 6 bases. CDR1 is DFQATT, CDR2 SNEGSKA, per germline (reference sequence). This CDR3 has 15 amino acids. V was shortened by 1 base and J by 3 bases, with 16 bases between the two germline ends. The CDR3 reads CSARGGGRFDYEQYF. DNA of the CDR3: TGCAGTGCTAGAGGAGGGGGAAGGTTCGACTACGAGCAGTACTTC.

This clonotype was observed many times. The rearrangement uses TRBV7-2 and TRBJ2-5; D not certain. Germline V gives CDR1 SGHTA, CDR2 FQGNSA. Trimming left V 3 bases short and J 5 bases short, with 13 bases between. This CDR3 has 14 residues. Here the CDR3 DNA reads TGTGCCAGCAGCTTTCAATTAGGGTTGGAGACCCAGTACTTC. It specifies CASSFQLGLETQYF.

The V call is TRBV6-1, the J call TRBJ1-2, with D uncertain. Germline V CDR1 and CDR2: MNHNS, SASEGT. There are 13 residues in the CDR3. Trimming took off 7 bases at V and 8 bases at J, with 17 bases between the two ends. For the CDR3, the DNA is TGTGCCAGCAAACCCGGTCGCGCCCGAGGCTACACCTTC. Protein sequence: CASKPGRARGYTF.